Listed below are T cell receptor beta chains from one sample, sequenced in a study of CD8 T cells in Susac syndrome. Each CDR3 protein gets one entry after TCRdb re-called the immunoSEQ multiplex PCR reads with MiXCR. The sample has under 200,000 distinct CDR3 sequences; around nine tenths are singletons. The sample was CD4+ T cells from PBMCs. These receptor sequences come from a human donor with Susac syndrome. CDR3s include the opening cysteine and the closing phenylalanine or tryptophan. A D gene is named only where the DNA matches it firmly. Clone size is stated in some rows and not others, as once, few, many or a class when expanded.

J gene: TRBJ1-1; D gene: TRBD1; clone size: NA; V gene: TRBV5-4; CDR3 DNA: TGTGCCAGCACACCGGGACAGGGGGCGGGGAACACTGAAGCTTTCTTT; CDR3 protein: CASTPGQGAGNTEAFF
J gene: TRBJ1-5; D gene: TRBD1; clone size: NA; V gene: TRBV11-2; CDR3 DNA: TGTGCCAGCAGCTCAAGACAGGGGGCCGGGCAGCCCCAGCATTTT; CDR3 protein: CASSSRQGAGQPQHF
J gene: TRBJ1-1; D gene: NA; clone size: NA; V gene: TRBV7-2; CDR3 DNA: TGTGCCAGCAGCCGGTCCGGCATGAACACTGAAGCTTTCTTT; CDR3 protein: CASSRSGMNTEAFF
J gene: TRBJ1-1; D gene: NA; clone size: NA; V gene: TRBV6-5; CDR3 DNA: TGTGCCAGCGCCTCAGGGTTGTGGACTGAAGCTTTCTTT; CDR3 protein: CASASGLWTEAFF
J gene: TRBJ2-3; D gene: TRBD2; clone size: NA; V gene: TRBV7-2; CDR3 DNA: TGTGCCAGCAGCTTAGCGACTAGCGGGGGGGCTACCGACCTCCCAGATACGCAGTATTTT; CDR3 protein: CASSLATSGGATDLPDTQYF
J gene: TRBJ2-6; D gene: NA; clone size: NA; V gene: TRBV7-3; CDR3 DNA: TGTGCCAGCAGCTTAACGGGTCGAGAGGAGTCAGTCAGAGCTGGGGCCAACGTCCTGACTTTC; CDR3 protein: CASSLTGREESVRAGANVLTF
J gene: TRBJ2-3; D gene: TRBD1; clone size: NA; V gene: TRBV20-1; CDR3 DNA: TGCAGTGCTAGGCGGCAGGGGGCGTCTACTAGCACAGATACGCAGTATTTT; CDR3 protein: CSARRQGASTSTDTQYF
J gene: TRBJ2-7; D gene: NA; clone size: NA; V gene: TRBV9; CDR3 DNA: TGTGCCAGCAGCGTAGGTCCCTCAGGAAGGGAGCAGTACTTC; CDR3 protein: CASSVGPSGREQYF
J gene: TRBJ2-1; D gene: NA; clone size: NA; V gene: TRBV7-2; CDR3 DNA: TGTGCCAGCAGCTCAGGGCTAGTAAGTTGGAATGAGCAGTTCTTC; CDR3 protein: CASSSGLVSWNEQFF
J gene: TRBJ2-5; D gene: TRBD2; clone size: NA; V gene: TRBV20-1; CDR3 DNA: TGCAGTGCTGGGCGGGGGGCCAGGGAGACCCAGTACTTC; CDR3 protein: CSAGRGARETQYF
J gene: TRBJ1-5; D gene: NA; clone size: once; V gene: TRBV19; CDR3 DNA: TGTGCCAGTAGTATAGGATTTGATCAGCCCCAGCATTTT; CDR3 protein: CASSIGFDQPQHF
J gene: TRBJ1-6; D gene: TRBD1; clone size: once; V gene: TRBV18; CDR3 DNA: TGTGCCAGCTCGTCATACACAGGGGGTGAGTCACCCCTCCACTTT; CDR3 protein: CASSSYTGGESPLHF
J gene: TRBJ2-2; D gene: NA; clone size: once; V gene: TRBV29-1; CDR3 DNA: TGCAGCGTTGAAGGAAGGGAGACCACCGGGGAGCTGTTTTTT; CDR3 protein: CSVEGRETTGELFF
J gene: TRBJ2-1; D gene: NA; clone size: NA; V gene: TRBV7-3; CDR3 DNA: TGTGCCAGCAGCCTAACGAGGGGGGACTCCTACAATGAGCAGTTCTTC; CDR3 protein: CASSLTRGDSYNEQFF
J gene: TRBJ2-7; D gene: TRBD2; clone size: once; V gene: TRBV5-4; CDR3 DNA: TGTGCCAGCAAGGCTAGCGGGGCTGATTTCTACGAGCAGTACTTC; CDR3 protein: CASKASGADFYEQYF
J gene: TRBJ1-1; D gene: NA; clone size: NA; V gene: TRBV5-1; CDR3 DNA: TGCGCCAGCAGCTTGGCCGGGTATGGAGCTTTCTTT; CDR3 protein: CASSLAGYGAFF